This is a list of T cell receptor beta chains from one sample in a study of T-cell memory formation after mild COVID-19. Each CDR3 protein gets one entry after TCRdb re-called the 5' RACE reads with MiXCR. The sample lists around 200,000 distinct CDR3 sequences; 20% to 25% were seen once. Sequenced: PBMCs or a T cell subset sorted from them (not recorded which). The receptors were sampled from an adult woman who had mild COVID-19 (a few samples of this study predate the infection). Cell type and time point are not known. Each CDR3 is given with its conserved first and last residue. Size tells how often a clone was seen (once, few, many) or the class of an expanded clone, and some rows leave it out.

J gene	V gene	clone size	CDR3 protein
TRBJ2-7	TRBV5-1	.	CASSLAGRGLDEQYF
TRBJ2-1	TRBV7-7	.	CASSLDRSYNEQFF
TRBJ1-6	TRBV7-9	few	CASSLETGPLHF
TRBJ2-1	TRBV4-1	.	CASSQVSSYEQFF
TRBJ2-2	TRBV7-9	few	CASSRRLAGANTGELFF
TRBJ2-4	TRBV7-6	.	CASSDREGDIQYF
TRBJ2-1	TRBV7-9	few	CASSLTPGHYGYNEQFF
TRBJ1-3	TRBV6-1	.	CASSSMTRSGNTIYF
TRBJ1-1	TRBV6-4	.	CASSDSQFSRRSEAFF
TRBJ2-7	TRBV6-5	.	CASSQTSGRVGEQYF
TRBJ2-1	TRBV28	.	CASTVQVGNEQFF
TRBJ2-3	TRBV5-5	.	CASSYSGAGTDTKYF
TRBJ2-2	TRBV5-1	.	CASSLLQGTYTGELFF
TRBJ2-7	TRBV20-1	.	CSARDRGETSYEQYF
TRBJ2-1	TRBV20-1	.	CSAWTSYEQFF
TRBJ2-2	TRBV6-5	.	CASSYTGPSGELFF